The 21 T cell receptor beta chains below come from one sample, sequenced in a study of blood T cell repertoires in COVID-19. Data came from immunoSEQ multiplex PCR; TCRdb stores just in-frame clones and leaves some out. The table lists under 250,000 clones, around four fifths of them singletons, with approximately 5% in the top ten. The material sequenced was peripheral blood. These receptors all come from a woman in her sixties who had recovered from COVID-19.

V and J are TRBV7-2 and TRBJ2-1, with 10 bases fitting TRBD1. Trimming took 1 base from V and 6 from J; bases not matched to a gene: 3. There are 15 residues in the CDR3. Germline loops: CDR1 SGHTA, CDR2 FQGNSA. CDR3 nucleotide sequence: TGTGCCAGCAGCTTAGGGACAGGGGGGATCAATGAGCAGTTCTTC. Translated: CASSLGTGGINEQFF.

This clone was detected only once. The chain has TRBV24-1 and TRBJ2-3; 11 bases match TRBD2. The V segment lost 5 bases and the J segment 5 bases; nucleotides outside the gene matches: 8. Germline V gene sequence: CDR1 KGHDR, CDR2 SFDVKD. The CDR3 runs 16 residues. CDR3 coding DNA: TGTGCCACCAGTGGTAATAGCGGGGGGGCTGAAGATACGCAGTATTTT. Residues: CATSGNSGGAEDTQYF.

Written as DNA, the CDR3 is TGTGCCAGCAGTCGCCCACCCGGGACAGGAGGGAGCAATGAGCAGTTCTTC. Amino acids: CASSRPPGTGGSNEQFF. V is TRBV6-2 or TRBV6-3 and J is TRBJ2-1; TRBD1 matches at 8 bases. This CDR3 region has 17 residues. CDR1 and CDR2 from the germline V gene are MNHEY and SVGEGT. The J segment lost 6 bases and the V segment lost 5 bases, leaving 15 bases of the junction unmatched.

The chain combines TRBV13 with TRBJ2-5; tentatively, D is TRBD2 (5 bases). V was pared by 2 bases and J by 7 bases, with 14 bases between. The CDR3 totals 14 residues. CDR1 is PRHDT, CDR2 FYEKMQ, per germline (reference sequence). The CDR3, as DNA: TGTGCCAGCAGCTTAAACGCGGAGGCGGGGACCCAGTACTTC. Translated: CASSLNAEAGTQYF.

The chain recombines TRBV10-3 with TRBJ2-7; maybe TRBD1 (5 bases). This CDR3 is built from 13 residues. V was trimmed by 9 bases and J by 4 bases, leaving 16 bases between them. Germline V gene lookup returns CDR1 ENHRY and CDR2 SYGVKD. In DNA, the CDR3 is TGTGCCATTGGCGAAGGGGAATTATACGAGCAGTACTTC. This translates into CAIGEGELYEQYF.

The rearrangement uses TRBV19 and TRBJ1-5, with D uncertain. Between the trimmed V and J ends, which lost 5 bases and 1 base, there was a span of 15 bases. Germline V lookup: CDR1 LNHDA, CDR2 SQIVND (reference sequence). The CDR3 length is 16 residues. CDR3 sequence: CASSFAGRGSNQPQHF. The CDR3 DNA is TGTGCCAGTAGTTTTGCTGGGCGGGGAAGCAATCAGCCCCAGCATTTT.

This clone has a single count. This chain links TRBV11-2 with TRBJ2-7; 8 bases map to TRBD1. With V trimmed by 3 bases and J by 2 bases, 3 bases remained unmatched. Germline values: CDR1 SGHAT, CDR2 FQNNGV. The CDR3 runs 14 residues. The CDR3 bases are TGTGCCAGCAGCTTGGACAGGGTAACCTACGAGCAGTACTTC. It codes for CASSLDRVTYEQYF.

V gene TRBV30 combines with J gene TRBJ2-3, with D perhaps matching TRBD2 (7 bases). This CDR3 has 17 residues. V lost 4 bases and J lost 0, with 20 bases in between. Germline V gives CDR1 GTSNPN, CDR2 SVGIG (reference sequence). Written as DNA, the CDR3 is TGTGCCTGGATGGAGGGAGTGGCGGGGGCTAGCACAGATACGCAGTATTTT. Residues: CAWMEGVAGASTDTQYF.

The chain recombines TRBV9 with TRBJ1-5; D not certain. Looked up from germline, CDR1 is SGDLS and CDR2 is YYNGEE. Between the trimmed V and J ends, which lost 8 bases and 3 bases, there was a span of 21 bases. This CDR3 is 16 amino acids long. The CDR3 bases are TGTGCCAGTTCACCCGGGTCCCCTTCTTCCAATCAGCCCCAGCATTTT. It encodes CASSPGSPSSNQPQHF.

The V gene is TRBV7-2, the J gene TRBJ1-4, with D perhaps matching TRBD1 (5 bases). CDR3 size: 14 residues. Germline CDR1 reads SGHTA; CDR2 reads FQGNSA. Trimming cost V 5 bases and J 7 bases, with 14 bases left between them. The CDR3 DNA reads TGTGCCAGCAGCCCCATGTTCCAGGGTGAAAAACTGTTTTTT. Translated, it gives CASSPMFQGEKLFF.

The chain couples TRBV20-1 to TRBJ1-2; maybe TRBD1 (5 bases). CDR3 size: 11 residues. CDR1 DFQATT and CDR2 SNEGSKA come from the germline V gene (reference sequence). V gave up 4 bases and J gave up 14 bases, with 17 bases separating them. As DNA, the CDR3 is TGCAGTGCTACGGGAGGGGCCCTTGAGACCTTC. It codes for CSATGGALETF.

The chain combines TRBV9 with TRBJ1-2, with D uncertain. This CDR3 has 13 amino acids. Per the germline V gene, CDR1 is SGDLS and CDR2 is YYNGEE. V was shortened by 4 bases and J by 1 base, with 8 bases between the two germline ends. The CDR3 DNA sequence: TGTGCCAGCAGCAATGAGGTTAACTATGGCTACACCTTC. Translated, it gives CASSNEVNYGYTF.

The J gene is TRBJ2-1, the V gene TRBV9; no reliable D call. CDR3 length: 13 amino acids. From germline, CDR1 is SGDLS and CDR2 YYNGEE. Trimming cost V 3 bases and J 3 bases, with 7 bases left between them. CDR3 bases: TGTGCCAGCAGCGGCGCTCTCTACAATGAGCAGTTCTTC. This codes for CASSGALYNEQFF.

The chain joins TRBV12-3 or TRBV12-4 to TRBJ2-5; possibly TRBD2 for D (5 bases). CDR3 length: 13 residues. V lost 3 bases and J lost 2, with 7 bases in between. CDR3 amino acids: CASSFEGQETQYF. The CDR3 bases are TGTGCCAGCAGTTTTGAGGGACAAGAGACCCAGTACTTC.

V gene TRBV30 combines with J gene TRBJ1-1; D remains unclear. V gave up 0 bases and J gave up 2 bases, with 13 bases separating them. The CDR3 has 15 residues. The germline V gene has CDR1 GTSNPN and CDR2 SVGIG (reference sequence). CDR3 sequence reads: CAWSVIGGDNTEAFF. As DNA, the CDR3 is TGTGCCTGGAGTGTAATCGGCGGGGATAACACTGAAGCTTTCTTT.

The chain employs TRBV19 and TRBJ2-3; 7 bases map to TRBD1. CDR3 size: 16 residues. The V gene's germline CDR1 is LNHDA and CDR2 SQIVND (reference sequence). The ends lost 8 bases at V and 0 bases at J; junction bases unmatched: 11. The DNA of the CDR3 is TGTGCCAGTGCCAGAAGGGGGCCGCGTAGCACAGATACGCAGTATTTT. This encodes CASARRGPRSTDTQYF.

CDR3 bases: TGTGCCAGCAAGAAAAATAGCGGGGGGGCCCAGTACGCCGAGCAGTACTTC. This translates into CASKKNSGGAQYAEQYF. The chain combines TRBV2 with TRBJ2-7; TRBD2 matches at 11 bases. The CDR3 covers 17 residues. The V and J ends lost 7 bases and 6 bases, in that order; junction bases with no gene match: 17. Germline V gene sequence: CDR1 SNHLY, CDR2 FYNNEI.

V usage is TRBV30 and J usage is TRBJ2-7, with 8 positions matching TRBD1. In germline, CDR1 is GTSNPN, CDR2 SVGIG (reference sequence). This CDR3 comprises 15 residues. The V segment lost 5 bases and the J segment 3 bases; nucleotides outside the gene matches: 12. The CDR3 region is CAWGVGTGIIYEQYF. The CDR3 DNA follows: TGTGCCTGGGGGGTAGGGACAGGAATTATCTACGAGCAGTACTTC.

J is TRBJ2-2 and V is TRBV9, with 9 bases identical to TRBD2. Germline assignment: CDR1 SGDLS and CDR2 YYNGEE. The CDR3 covers 16 residues. J was trimmed by 4 bases and V by 3 bases; bases with no gene match: 7. This CDR3 is CASSGISGGFTGELFF. CDR3 nucleotides: TGTGCCAGCAGCGGGATTAGCGGGGGCTTCACCGGGGAGCTGTTTTTT.

This chain joins TRBV4-1 and TRBJ1-1; D not certain. Between the trimmed V and J ends, which lost 1 base and 0 bases, there was a span of 12 bases. The CDR3 loop spans 16 amino acids. In germline, CDR1 is MGHRA, CDR2 YSYEKL. The CDR3 DNA follows: TGCGCCAGCAGCCAAGGAGGAGGACTTATGAACACTGAAGCTTTCTTT. Protein product: CASSQGGGLMNTEAFF.

The chain couples TRBV3-1 (or the pseudogene TRBV3-2) to TRBJ2-7, with no clear D. This CDR3 contains 13 residues. The V end lost 4 bases, the J end lost 3 bases, and 10 bases lay between the germline ends. Germline assignment: CDR1 LGHDT and CDR2 YNNKEL (reference sequence). The CDR3 sequence is CASSLRQGYEQYF. CDR3 nucleotides: TGTGCCAGCAGCCTAAGACAAGGCTACGAGCAGTACTTC.